This TCR beta chain emerged from a study of CD8+CD57+ T cells in acquired aplastic anemia. In the study overall: CD4+ and CD8+ cells, once sorted, gave DNA averaging roughly 3.2 ug. Around 11 million reads, on average, were obtained for CD4+ cells from healthy donors.

This clonotype was counted many times. Its target is not known. For CDR3 and TCR beta VDJ profiling, genomic DNA was the template used. TCRdb reprocessed the reads with MiXCR, giving one entry per CDR3 protein. The sample lists tens of thousands of distinct CDR3 sequences, approximately 54% occurring once. Whole-study findings and limits: The study found no significant CD8+ Simpson's diversity difference between patients and controls. Common to patients and controls were 25 to 30 CD8+ CDR3 sequences.

CDR3 length: 15 residues. Deletions cut 0 bases from V and 4 bases from J, with 13 bases between. The germline gives CDR1 DFQATT, CDR2 SNEGSKA (reference sequence). The chain carries TRBV20-1 and TRBJ2-1; tentatively, D is TRBD1 (6 bases). This receptor was obtained from a human donor in good health, serving as a control. Sequences were obtained from sorted CD4+, CD8+, or CD8+CD57+ T cells (not recorded which) from PBMCs. CDR3 bases: TGCAGTGCTAGAGAGTTTAGGGGACAATACAATGAGCAGTTCTTC. Translation: CSAREFRGQYNEQFF.